These 18 T cell receptor beta chains were sequenced from one sample in a study of T cells in Graves' hyperthyroidism and ophthalmopathy. The CDR3 regions of TCR beta were amplified from RNA transcripts. An initial round of RT-PCR targeting the TCR CDR3 relied on the HTBI primer set. TCRdb itself ran the multiplex PCR reads through MiXCR, one entry per CDR3 protein. The table shows about 700,000 distinct CDR3 sequences, with 13% to 15% occurring only once. The sample comprised blood. Receptors were obtained from a woman aged 18-29 years with Graves' hyperthyroidism.

Many counts were recorded for this clonotype. The gene calls are TRBV29-1 and TRBJ1-1, with D possibly being TRBD1 (6 bases). Germline CDR1 and CDR2: SQVTM and ANQGSEA. CDR3 length: 13 residues. Trimming cost V 5 bases and J 3 bases, with 13 bases left between them. The DNA for the CDR3 is TGCAGCGTTATGGCCGGGGGCTACACTGAAGCTTTCTTT. Its protein product is CSVMAGGYTEAFF.

Many counts were recorded for this clonotype. This chain joins TRBV11-2 and TRBJ2-7; D gene uncertain. The V and J ends lost 1 base and 2 bases respectively, with 9 bases between them. This CDR3 contains 14 residues. Germline V gene data show CDR1 as SGHAT and CDR2 as FQNNGV. CDR3 region: CASSLARTPYEQYF. The CDR3 nucleotides are TGTGCCAGCAGCTTAGCGAGAACCCCCTACGAGCAGTACTTC.

Ten or more counts support this clonotype. The chain links TRBV28 to TRBJ2-1, with 8 bases that match TRBD2. With V trimmed by 2 bases and J by 5 bases, 5 bases remained unmatched. The V gene's germline CDR1 is MDHEN and CDR2 SYDVKM. This CDR3 is built from 15 residues. The CDR3 here is CASSLGGLADNEQFF. CDR3 DNA: TGTGCCAGCAGTTTAGGAGGACTAGCAGACAATGAGCAGTTCTTC.

This clonotype was seen a few times. In nucleotides, the CDR3 is TGCAGTGGTATCGTCTGGGATGAGCAGTTCTTC. This encodes CSGIVWDEQFF. The V gene is TRBV29-1, the J gene TRBJ2-1; D uncertain. CDR3 size: 11 residues. In germline, CDR1 is SQVTM, CDR2 ANQGSEA.

This clonotype has a count of ten or more. The rearrangement uses TRBV20-1 and TRBJ2-3; TRBD2 aligns across 7 bases. The germline gives CDR1 DFQATT, CDR2 SNEGSKA (reference sequence). The J segment lost 1 base and the V segment lost 4 bases, leaving 2 bases of the junction unmatched. The CDR3 has 13 residues. The CDR3 coding sequence is TGCAGTGCTACGGCGGGGGGCACAGATACGCAGTATTTT. Its protein is CSATAGGTDTQYF.

This chain links TRBV9 with TRBJ1-2, with D possibly being TRBD1 (6 bases). CDR3 length: 13 amino acids. Trimming removed 4 bases at V and 4 bases at J, with 11 bases between. CDR1 is SGDLS, CDR2 YYNGEE, per germline. The CDR3 loop is CASSPRDIYGYTF. Written as DNA, the CDR3 is TGTGCCAGCAGCCCTCGGGACATCTATGGCTACACCTTC.

In its sample, this clonotype was seen many times. This chain's CDR3 is CASSFTSGSTDTQYF. The CDR3 DNA is TGTGCCAGCAGCTTTACTAGCGGAAGCACAGATACGCAGTATTTT. The chain has TRBV11-2 and TRBJ2-3; TRBD2 agrees at 8 bases. Trimming removed 3 bases from V and 0 bases from J; junction bases left unmatched: 2. The CDR3 length is 15 residues. Germline assignment: CDR1 SGHAT and CDR2 FQNNGV.

This clonotype has ten or more counts. This chain's CDR3 is CASSSLAPGEQYF. In DNA form, the CDR3 reads TGTGCCAGCAGTTCTCTAGCGCCGGGGGAGCAGTACTTC. This chain uses TRBV12-3 or TRBV12-4 with TRBJ2-7, with D perhaps matching TRBD2 (6 bases). V lost 4 bases, J lost 7 bases, and 14 bases lay in between. The CDR3 contains 13 residues.

The chain is built from TRBV7-9 and TRBJ2-3, with 8 nucleotides matching TRBD2. Trimming cost V 5 bases and J 0 bases; bases outside gene matches: 13. The CDR3 sequence is 18 residues long. Germline assignment: CDR1 SEHNR and CDR2 FQNEAQ (reference sequence). This chain's CDR3 is CASSPGLAGTPSTDTQYF. For the CDR3, the DNA is TGTGCCAGCAGCCCCGGTTTAGCGGGGACCCCTAGCACAGATACGCAGTATTTT.

This clonotype was seen a few times. The rearrangement uses TRBV20-1 and TRBJ2-1; 12 bases align to TRBD2. Germline V lookup: CDR1 DFQATT, CDR2 SNEGSKA (reference sequence). The CDR3 sequence is 18 residues long. Trimming cost V 2 bases and J 7 bases; bases outside gene matches: 15. The CDR3 DNA reads as TGCAGTGCTAGACCAACCCTAAGACTAGCGGGAGCTGGTAATGAGCAGTTCTTC. It translates to CSARPTLRLAGAGNEQFF.

The rearrangement uses TRBV19 and TRBJ2-5; D could derive from TRBD1 or TRBD2 (6 bases each). Trimming removed 1 base at V and 4 bases at J, with 13 bases between. The CDR3 is 15 residues long. Germline V lookup: CDR1 LNHDA, CDR2 SQIVND (reference sequence). CDR3 residues: CASSIGDGGRETQYF. The CDR3 DNA reads TGTGCCAGTAGTATAGGGGACGGGGGCCGAGAGACCCAGTACTTC.

Ten or more counts support this clonotype. The CDR3 is CASSKSGTSGSYEQYF. CDR3 sequence (DNA): TGTGCCAGCAGCAAATCCGGGACTAGCGGGAGTTACGAGCAGTACTTC. The chain employs TRBV11-2 and TRBJ2-7, with 14 bases fitting TRBD2. V shed 5 bases and J 4 bases; nucleotides not matched to a gene: 7. Germline CDR1 and CDR2: SGHAT and FQNNGV. The CDR3 is made up of 16 amino acids. The variable domain in full, with the rest retrieved from reference TRBV11-2 and TRBJ2-7, is EAGVAQSPRYKIIEKRQSVAFWCNPISGHATLYWYQQILGQGPKLLIQFQNNGVVDDSQLPKDRFSAERLKGVDSTLKIQPAKLEDSAVYLCASSKSGTSGSYEQYFGPGTRLTVT.

The chain links TRBV6-5 to TRBJ1-2; 8 nucleotides agree with TRBD1. CDR1 is MNHEY, CDR2 SVGAGI, per germline. The CDR3 totals 14 residues. The V gene end was trimmed by 2 bases and the J gene end by 9 bases; junction bases not matched to a gene: 8. CDR3 amino acids: CASSYPRTGWSYTF. Here the CDR3 DNA reads TGTGCCAGCAGTTACCCCCGGACAGGGTGGAGCTACACCTTC.

This clonotype was found many times. The chain has TRBV11-3 and TRBJ2-1; TRBD2 agrees at 7 bases. Germline V gene lookup returns CDR1 SGHNT and CDR2 YENEEA. V lost 1 base, J lost 4 bases, and 4 bases stayed unmatched. CDR3 length: 15 residues. As DNA, the CDR3 is TGTGCCAGCAGCTTAGGAGGGAGGGGATACAATGAGCAGTTCTTC. This encodes CASSLGGRGYNEQFF.

This clonotype was counted ten times or more. This chain joins TRBV6-1 and TRBJ2-2, with D maybe TRBD2 (6 bases). The CDR3 sequence is 14 residues long. V was cut by 7 bases and J by 3 bases, with 12 bases left in between. Germline-derived CDR1 and CDR2 are MNHNS and SASEGT. In nucleotides, the CDR3 is TGTGCCAGCATCGAGATAGCGGACACCGGGGAGCTGTTTTTT. This gives the protein CASIEIADTGELFF.

This clonotype was seen a few times. This rearrangement joins TRBV5-1 to TRBJ2-6; D is ambiguous. V was shortened by 5 bases and J by 0 bases, with 12 bases between the two germline ends. Germline CDR1 and CDR2: SGHRS and YFSETQ. This CDR3 is 16 amino acids long. In nucleotides, the CDR3 is TGCGCCAGCAGTTTACAGCCAATCTCTGGGGCCAACGTCCTGACTTTC. Translating it yields CASSLQPISGANVLTF.

This clonotype has only a few counts. The V gene is TRBV7-2, the J gene TRBJ2-3; D not certain. With 0 bases removed from V and 0 bases from J, the gap between germline ends came to 7 bases. CDR3 length: 15 amino acids. Germline lookup yields CDR1 SGHTA and CDR2 FQGNSA. CDR3 sequence reads: CASSLAPTSTDTQYF. Here the CDR3 DNA reads TGTGCCAGCAGCTTAGCCCCTACTAGCACAGATACGCAGTATTTT.

The chain couples TRBV24-1 to TRBJ2-3; D remains ambiguous. V was shortened by 4 bases and J by 5 bases, with 6 bases between the two germline ends. The germline V gene encodes CDR1 KGHDR and CDR2 SFDVKD. The CDR3 sequence is 12 residues long. CDR3 nucleotide sequence: TGTGCCACCAGTGACCCCGAAGATACGCAGTATTTT. This translates into CATSDPEDTQYF.